This entry describes one T cell receptor (beta chain). Its specific antigen is unknown. Within one base of it there is no much larger clone, and no base qualities were kept. CDR1 and CDR2 were assigned from the germline V gene as SGHDT and YYEEEE. V gives up 3 bases and J gives up 0 bases, and the segment between their germline ends measures 10 bases. The CDR3, from cysteine to phenylalanine, totals 15 residues. The retained sequence is limited to the CDR3, 45 bases, with the frame set at the first base. The immunoSEQ Assay, a bias-controlled multiplex PCR, was used to amplify TCRbeta CDR3 regions from genomic DNA. The authors' analysis ran thus. Nucleated cell counts per sample were estimated from amplification of reference gene primers within the assay. Sequence reads were collapsed and filtered to measure the absolute abundance of every unique TCRbeta CDR3 rearrangement. For each sample, productive Simpson clonality was calculated as the square root of Simpson's diversity index over productive rearrangements. What TCRdb holds here is the immuneACCESS table cut down to in-frame rearrangements. Part of the clones is not present; checked against another copy, under half of the missing clones reflect an unresolved V gene, and the others are unexplained. V and J calls and clone size are as listed in that table; D and trimming were resolved from the DNA. Across this sample there are roughly 420,000 clones, with 85% to 90% seen only once. The ten top clones hold roughly 0.97% of the sample.

Participants in the prospective study were enrolled through a virtual design, were aged 18 to 89 years, and lived in 24 United States geographic areas. In the prospective study, participants were assigned to cohorts based on the clinical history participants reported in a screening survey and a study questionnaire. In the prospective study, whole blood, serum and a nasopharyngeal or oropharyngeal swab were collected from each participant by mobile phlebotomists. Additional blood draws and questionnaires over a 2-month period could optionally be provided by prospective study participants. Before DNA extraction, blood samples from the prospective study were shipped at room temperature or frozen. This sample stems from a study of blood T cell repertoires in COVID-19 (dated by TCRdb to 2018 to 2020). About the study as a whole: The collaborator samples originated in the United States, Italy and Spain and spanned the acute and convalescent phases of COVID-19. The prospective study material was composed of cDNA or gDNA derived from T cells, B-cell-depleted T cells, or PBMCs. Deeply sampled blood TCRbeta repertoires from subjects exposed to, actively infected with, or recovered from COVID-19 were included in the dataset. The repertoires were released in a freely available public database intended as a resource for research on the immune response to SARS-CoV-2. The samples were drawn from two sources: the first 160 participants of the ongoing ImmuneRACE study, and 1,254 subjects contributed by 6 global collaborators. The sample metadata nearly always contained a de-identified subject ID, COVID-19 status, age in years and sex. Where available, HLA class I and class II types were taken from metadata supplied by the sample provider and were not determined by assay-based typing.

General findings and caveats noted by the study authors: The amount of clinical and demographic metadata varied by source and participant and was provided uncurated.

The clonotype was recovered from a woman aged 25 to 45 with acute COVID-19. This sequence uses TRBV5-6 and TRBJ1-3, and TRBD1 may be the D gene, going by 5 matching bases. What was sequenced was PBMCs or T cells enriched from blood (not recorded which). The CDR3 reads as follows: CASSSQVYSGNTIYF. In nucleotide form, the sequence is TGTGCCAGCAGCTCACAGGTTTACTCTGGAAACACCATATATTTT.